This T cell receptor (beta chain) was documented in a study of blood T cell repertoires in COVID-19. The overall study: From the United States, Italy and Spain came samples of acute and convalescent COVID-19. PBMCs, B-cell-depleted T cells, or T cells provided the cDNA or gDNA that made up the material.

Source study methods: Researchers report that nucleated cell counts were estimated from reference gene primer amplification. Clones were sequenced by immunoSEQ multiplex PCR, and TCRdb holds only the in-frame ones, with some missing. The V and J calls and clone size come from that table; D and trimming were worked out from the DNA. The profile shows 130,000 or so clones, over 75% of them singletons. This TCR was sampled from a man aged 60-69 years with acute or convalescent COVID-19. The sequencing input was peripheral blood.

CDR3 sequence: CASSPQVGLAYTGELFF. The CDR3 bases are TGTGCCAGCAGCCCCCAAGTCGGACTAGCGTACACCGGGGAGCTGTTTTTT. J is TRBJ2-2 and V is TRBV7-8; 9 bases fit TRBD2. V shed 5 bases and J 3 bases; nucleotides not matched to a gene: 10. Per the germline V gene, CDR1 is SGHVS and CDR2 is FQNEAQ. The CDR3 sequence is 17 residues long.